The clone carrying this T cell receptor (beta chain) was observed many times. Its antigen is not known. The data stem from a study of regulatory T cells in long-lasting Graves disease. Study overall: Under 3 months of antithyroid drugs had been taken by newly diagnosed Graves' patients. Overall study findings and caveats: It was in persistent disease that TRBV28, TRBJ1-2 and TRBJ2-5 were favored. Persistent patients shared more public clonotypes (2,741) than new patients (about 1,000).

CDR3 length equals 15 residues. V lost 5 bases, J lost 1 base, and 17 bases lay in between. Germline CDR1 and CDR2: DFQATT and SNEGSKA (reference sequence). The time point is: newly diagnosed GD, antithyroid drugs for less than 3 months. Generation of the TCR library employed RNA extracted from PBMCs. Building of the TCR beta libraries involved iRepertoire HTBI primers and Arm-PCR of CDR3 regions. As processed by the authors: Across samples, 50 to 75 TRBV and roughly 13 TRBJ segments were found. TCRdb processed the multiplex PCR reads anew with MiXCR; each CDR3 protein has one entry. The V and J calls were determined by TCRdb, not by the authors. The sample lists 200,000 to 300,000 distinct CDR3 sequences; just over 20% were seen once.

V and J are TRBV20-1 and TRBJ1-2; D possibly corresponds to TRBD1 (5 bases). Specimen: peripheral blood mononuclear cells (PBMCs), collected at new diagnosis, from a patient treated with antithyroid drugs. The receptor was isolated from a female donor with Graves disease. CDR3 loop: CSAFLPGTDNYGYTF. In DNA, the CDR3 is TGCAGTGCTTTCTTACCCGGGACCGATAACTATGGCTACACCTTC.